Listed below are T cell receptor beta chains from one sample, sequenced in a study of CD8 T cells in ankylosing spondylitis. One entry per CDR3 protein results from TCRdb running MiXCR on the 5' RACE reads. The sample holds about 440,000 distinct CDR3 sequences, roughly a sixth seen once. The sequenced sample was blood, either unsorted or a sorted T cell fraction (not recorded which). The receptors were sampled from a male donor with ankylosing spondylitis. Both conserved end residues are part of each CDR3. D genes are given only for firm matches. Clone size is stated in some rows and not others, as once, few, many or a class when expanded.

cdr3_aa: CAISEIVNTGELFF
cdr3_nt: TGTGCCATCAGTGAGATAGTGAACACCGGGGAGCTGTTTTTT
j_call: TRBJ2-2
cdr3_length: 14
v_call: TRBV10-3
clone_size: few
d_call: .

cdr3_aa: CASSQDRKGLNTEAFF
cdr3_nt: TGTGCCAGCAGCCAAGATAGAAAAGGATTGAACACTGAAGCTTTCTTT
j_call: TRBJ1-1
cdr3_length: 16
v_call: TRBV4-2
clone_size: few
d_call: .

cdr3_aa: CAGGATSSYEQYF
cdr3_nt: TGTGCCGGCGGGGCGACGAGCTCCTACGAGCAGTACTTC
j_call: TRBJ2-7
cdr3_length: 13
v_call: TRBV2
clone_size: few
d_call: .

cdr3_aa: CASSYGGIQPQHF
cdr3_nt: TGTGCCAGCAGTTACGGGGGTATCCAGCCCCAGCATTTT
j_call: TRBJ1-5
cdr3_length: 13
v_call: TRBV12-3/TRBV12-4
clone_size: .
d_call: .

cdr3_aa: CASSLDIAGGVQDTQYF
cdr3_nt: TGTGCCAGCAGCTTAGATATAGCGGGGGGGGTTCAAGATACGCAGTATTTT
j_call: TRBJ2-3
cdr3_length: 17
v_call: TRBV7-9
clone_size: many
d_call: TRBD2

cdr3_aa: CASTGTGTASSGANVLTF
cdr3_nt: TGCGCCAGCACCGGCACGGGGACAGCCAGCTCTGGGGCCAACGTCCTGACTTTC
j_call: TRBJ2-6
cdr3_length: 18
v_call: TRBV5-1
clone_size: few
d_call: TRBD1

cdr3_aa: CASSVGPTDLQRYTF
cdr3_nt: TGTGCCAGCAGCGTAGGTCCCACAGATCTCCAGCGCTACACCTTC
j_call: TRBJ1-2
cdr3_length: 15
v_call: TRBV9
clone_size: few
d_call: .

cdr3_aa: CASSLKAGSGYNEQFF
cdr3_nt: TGTGCCAGCAGCTTGAAAGCGGGAAGTGGCTACAATGAGCAGTTCTTC
j_call: TRBJ2-1
cdr3_length: 16
v_call: TRBV7-3
clone_size: .
d_call: TRBD2

cdr3_aa: CASSFDGGPYEQYF
cdr3_nt: TGTGCCAGCAGTTTCGACGGGGGGCCGTACGAGCAGTACTTC
j_call: TRBJ2-7
cdr3_length: 14
v_call: TRBV12-3/TRBV12-4
clone_size: many
d_call: .

cdr3_aa: CASSSEVAYNSPLHF
cdr3_nt: TGTGCCAGCAGTTCAGAAGTAGCCTATAATTCACCCCTCCACTTT
j_call: TRBJ1-6
cdr3_length: 15
v_call: TRBV12-3/TRBV12-4
clone_size: many
d_call: .

cdr3_aa: CASSEGLGTGLAKNIQYF
cdr3_nt: TGTGCCAGCAGTGAGGGGCTCGGGACAGGCCTAGCCAAAAACATTCAGTACTTC
j_call: TRBJ2-4
cdr3_length: 18
v_call: TRBV2
clone_size: .
d_call: TRBD1

cdr3_aa: CSALRGAEGAYTF
cdr3_nt: TGCAGCGCCCTCCGGGGGGCGGAAGGCGCCTACACCTTC
j_call: TRBJ1-2
cdr3_length: 13
v_call: TRBV29-1
clone_size: .
d_call: .

cdr3_aa: CASSYEGGAGANVLTF
cdr3_nt: TGTGCCAGCAGCTACGAGGGAGGCGCTGGGGCCAACGTCCTGACTTTC
j_call: TRBJ2-6
cdr3_length: 16
v_call: TRBV7-9
clone_size: .
d_call: .

cdr3_aa: CASSVGGDGELFF
cdr3_nt: TGTGCCAGCAGCGTAGGAGGGGACGGGGAGCTGTTTTTT
j_call: TRBJ2-2
cdr3_length: 13
v_call: TRBV9
clone_size: few
d_call: .

cdr3_aa: CASSSGGLSTDTQYF
cdr3_nt: TGTGCCAGCAGTTCGGGGGGGCTTAGCACAGATACGCAGTATTTT
j_call: TRBJ2-3
cdr3_length: 15
v_call: TRBV7-9
clone_size: .
d_call: TRBD2

cdr3_aa: CASSLVTDNSPLHF
cdr3_nt: TGTGCCAGCAGCTTGGTAACAGATAATTCACCCCTCCACTTT
j_call: TRBJ1-6
cdr3_length: 14
v_call: TRBV5-5
clone_size: few
d_call: .

cdr3_aa: CASSSDPYGYTF
cdr3_nt: TGTGCCAGCAGTAGCGATCCTTATGGCTACACCTTC
j_call: TRBJ1-2
cdr3_length: 12
v_call: TRBV12-3/TRBV12-4
clone_size: few
d_call: .

cdr3_aa: CASSPVITDTQYF
cdr3_nt: TGTGCCAGCAGTCCTGTGATCACAGATACGCAGTATTTT
j_call: TRBJ2-3
cdr3_length: 13
v_call: TRBV3-1
clone_size: .
d_call: .

cdr3_aa: CASSWGRGVETQYF
cdr3_nt: TGCGCCAGCAGTTGGGGAAGGGGGGTAGAGACCCAGTACTTC
j_call: TRBJ2-5
cdr3_length: 14
v_call: TRBV5-1
clone_size: .
d_call: .

cdr3_aa: CASTILGGAGELFF
cdr3_nt: TGTGCCAGCACTATCCTAGGGGGGGCCGGGGAGCTGTTTTTT
j_call: TRBJ2-2
cdr3_length: 14
v_call: TRBV7-9
clone_size: few
d_call: .

cdr3_aa: CASSVGVANTGELFF
cdr3_nt: TGTGCCAGCAGCGTAGGGGTTGCGAACACCGGGGAGCTGTTTTTT
j_call: TRBJ2-2
cdr3_length: 15
v_call: TRBV9
clone_size: few
d_call: .

cdr3_aa: CSATGGSGLANEAFF
cdr3_nt: TGCAGTGCTACGGGGGGATCTGGGTTGGCGAATGAAGCTTTCTTT
j_call: TRBJ1-1
cdr3_length: 15
v_call: TRBV20-1
clone_size: few
d_call: .

cdr3_aa: CASSYPRLAGFNEQFF
cdr3_nt: TGTGCCAGCAGTTACCCGCGACTAGCGGGATTTAATGAGCAGTTCTTC
j_call: TRBJ2-1
cdr3_length: 16
v_call: TRBV6-2/TRBV6-3
clone_size: .
d_call: TRBD2